This T cell receptor (beta chain) is from a study of T cell responses to AZD1222 COVID-19 vaccine. Whether given at about 4 or about 12 weeks, second doses were pooled. Sequenced by immunoSEQ multiplex PCR; TCRdb stores in-frame clones only, minus some. Here the sample spans more than 150,000 clones, roughly nine tenths being singletons. This CDR3 is 14 amino acids long. The junction had 6 bases not matched to a gene; V was cut back by 4 bases and J by 3 bases. Germline V gene data show CDR1 as SGHRS and CDR2 as YFSETQ. This clonotype originated in an adult who received the AZD1222 COVID-19 vaccine. Here the sequenced sample was peripheral blood, taken 28 days after the second AZD1222 dose. The chain couples TRBV5-1 to TRBJ2-7; 8 nucleotides agree with TRBD1. CDR3 protein: CASSPGQGGYEQYF. The CDR3 DNA is TGCGCCAGCAGCCCTGGACAGGGAGGCTACGAGCAGTACTTC.